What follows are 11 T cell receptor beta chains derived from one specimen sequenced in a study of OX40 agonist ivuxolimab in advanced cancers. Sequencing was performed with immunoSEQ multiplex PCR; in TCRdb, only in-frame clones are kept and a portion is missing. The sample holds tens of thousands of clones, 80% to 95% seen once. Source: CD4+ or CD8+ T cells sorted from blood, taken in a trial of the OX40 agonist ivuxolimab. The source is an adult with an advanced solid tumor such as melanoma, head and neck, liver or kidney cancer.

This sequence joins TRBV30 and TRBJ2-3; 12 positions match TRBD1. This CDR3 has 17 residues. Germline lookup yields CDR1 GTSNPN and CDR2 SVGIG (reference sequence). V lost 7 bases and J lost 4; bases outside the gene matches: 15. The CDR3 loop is CASGGTGGSRWADTQYF. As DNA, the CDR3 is TGTGCCTCAGGGGGGACAGGGGGCTCCCGTTGGGCAGATACGCAGTATTTT.

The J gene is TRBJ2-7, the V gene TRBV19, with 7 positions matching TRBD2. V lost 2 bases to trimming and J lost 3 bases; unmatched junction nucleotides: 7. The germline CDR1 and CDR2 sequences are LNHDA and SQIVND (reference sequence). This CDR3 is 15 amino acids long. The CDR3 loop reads CASSIKAGMNYEQYF. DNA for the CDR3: TGTGCCAGTAGTATAAAAGCGGGAATGAACTACGAGCAGTACTTC.

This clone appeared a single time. CDR3 bases: TGTGCCAGCAGCTTAGAAGGGGAGGTACCTAGCACAGATACGCAGTATTTT. Amino acids: CASSLEGEVPSTDTQYF. The V gene is TRBV11-3, the J gene TRBJ2-3, with D possibly matching TRBD2 (6 bases). Between the trimmed V and J ends, which lost 0 bases and 0 bases, there was a span of 13 bases. Per germline, CDR1 SGHNT and CDR2 YENEEA. CDR3 length: 17 residues.

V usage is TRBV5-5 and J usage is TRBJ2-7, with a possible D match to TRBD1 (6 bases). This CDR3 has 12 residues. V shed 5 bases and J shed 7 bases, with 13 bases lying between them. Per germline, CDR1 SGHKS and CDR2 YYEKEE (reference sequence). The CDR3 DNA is TGTGCCAGCAGTCAGACAGGTGGGGAGCAGTACTTC. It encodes CASSQTGGEQYF.

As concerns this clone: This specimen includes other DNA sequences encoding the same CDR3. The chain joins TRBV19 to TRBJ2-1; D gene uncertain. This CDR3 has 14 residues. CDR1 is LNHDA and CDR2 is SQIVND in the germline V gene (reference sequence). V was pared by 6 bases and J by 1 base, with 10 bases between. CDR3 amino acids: CASSLGGSYNEQFF. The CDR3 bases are TGTGCCAGTAGCTTAGGTGGGTCCTACAATGAGCAGTTCTTC.

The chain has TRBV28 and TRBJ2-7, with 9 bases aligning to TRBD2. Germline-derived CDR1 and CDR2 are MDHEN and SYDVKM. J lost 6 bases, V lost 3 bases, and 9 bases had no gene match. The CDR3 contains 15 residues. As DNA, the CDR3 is TGTGCCAGCAGTTTCCTAGCGGGATCCGGTGGCGAGCAGTACTTC. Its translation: CASSFLAGSGGEQYF. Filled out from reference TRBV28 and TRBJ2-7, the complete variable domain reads DVKVTQSSRYLVKRTGEKVFLECVQDMDHENMFWYRQDPGLGLRLIYFSYDVKMKEKGDIPEGYSVSREKKERFSLILESASTNQTSMYLCASSFLAGSGGEQYFGPGTRLTVT.

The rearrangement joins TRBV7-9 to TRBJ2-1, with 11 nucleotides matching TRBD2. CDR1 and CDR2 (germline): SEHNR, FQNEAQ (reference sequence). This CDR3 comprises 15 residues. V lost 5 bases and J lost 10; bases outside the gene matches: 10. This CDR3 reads CASSPAGTSGLEQFF. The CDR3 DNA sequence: TGTGCCAGCAGCCCAGCCGGGACTAGCGGATTAGAGCAGTTCTTC.

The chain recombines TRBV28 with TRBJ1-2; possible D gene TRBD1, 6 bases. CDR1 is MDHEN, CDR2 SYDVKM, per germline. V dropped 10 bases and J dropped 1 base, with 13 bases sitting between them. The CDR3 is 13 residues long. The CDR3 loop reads CATRQEINYGYTF. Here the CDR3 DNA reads TGTGCCACGAGACAGGAAATTAACTATGGCTACACCTTC.

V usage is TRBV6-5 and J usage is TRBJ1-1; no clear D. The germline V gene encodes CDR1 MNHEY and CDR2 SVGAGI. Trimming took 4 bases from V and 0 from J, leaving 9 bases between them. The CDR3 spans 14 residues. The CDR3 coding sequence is TGTGCCAGCAGTTCTCGGAGCATGAACACTGAAGCTTTCTTT. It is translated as CASSSRSMNTEAFF.

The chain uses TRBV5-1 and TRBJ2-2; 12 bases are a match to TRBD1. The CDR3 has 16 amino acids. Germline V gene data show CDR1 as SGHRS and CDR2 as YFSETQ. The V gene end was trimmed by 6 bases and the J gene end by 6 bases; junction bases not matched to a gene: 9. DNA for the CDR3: TGCGCCAGCACTTACGGGGGACAGGGGGCTGCCGGGGAGCTGTTTTTT. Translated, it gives CASTYGGQGAAGELFF.

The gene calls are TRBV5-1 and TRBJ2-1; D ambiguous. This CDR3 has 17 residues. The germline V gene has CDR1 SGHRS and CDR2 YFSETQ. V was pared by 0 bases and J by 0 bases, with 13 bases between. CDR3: CASSLVAGRSSYNEQFF. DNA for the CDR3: TGCGCCAGCAGCTTGGTGGCCGGACGAAGCTCCTACAATGAGCAGTTCTTC.